Described below is a single T cell receptor (beta chain) sequence and its context. Its antigen is unidentified. Using unique molecular identifiers, the investigators prepared the TCRbeta library. TCRdb redid the calling of the PCR reads with MiXCR, one entry per CDR3 protein. The table has roughly 28,000 distinct CDR3 sequences, roughly a sixth seen once; the top ten hold less than 45%. This record comes from a study of T-cell reconstitution after alpha-beta-depleted transplantation in children. Whole-study findings and limits: At one year after transplant, newly produced T cells mostly accounted for T-cell counts and diversity. TCRbeta diversity was high at day 60 in some patients (a result of surviving recipient T cells and thymic progenitors). Several hundred rapidly expanded clones from non-depleted graft cells reportedly supplied alpha-beta T cells about two months post-transplant.

This CDR3 comprises 15 residues. V shed 1 base, J shed 4 bases, and the junction held 7 bases outside the gene matches. Germline assignment: CDR1 DFQATT and CDR2 SNEGSKA (reference sequence). This sample comprised PBMCs, mostly from graft donor cells, obtained 60 days after TCRalphabeta/CD19-depleted stem cell transplant. The sequence was collected from a male patient under 10 years old who had a stem cell transplant for acute lymphoblastic leukemia, so the T cells may come from the graft donor. V and J are TRBV20-1 and TRBJ2-1, with TRBD2 matching 7 bases. CDR3 sequence reads: CSARVGGDLYNEQFF. DNA of the CDR3: TGCAGTGCTAGAGTGGGGGGGGACTTATACAATGAGCAGTTCTTC.